This T cell receptor beta chain was obtained from a study of blood T cell repertoires in COVID-19. Authors' methods: Counts of nucleated cells, estimated from reference gene primer amplification, were obtained. Only in-frame clones appear in the TCRdb table, and some are missing; sequencing was by immunoSEQ multiplex PCR. V and J calls and clone size come straight from that table; D and trimming were deduced from the DNA. The sample lists over 130,000 clones, 80% to 85% occurring once. After removal of 4 bases from V and 6 bases from J, the junction contained 13 bases not matched to a gene. The CDR3 loop spans 17 amino acids. Germline values: CDR1 SGDLS, CDR2 YYNGEE.

Sequencing was done on a sample of peripheral blood. The rearrangement uses TRBV9 and TRBJ2-1; 10 nucleotides line up with TRBD1. The clonotype was recovered from a man aged 25-40 years with COVID-19, enrolled during active disease. The CDR3 DNA sequence: TGTGCCAGCAGCTTAGGAAGGACAGGGGGAGTCCGCAATGAGCAGTTCTTC. It specifies CASSLGRTGGVRNEQFF.